The 14 T cell receptor beta chains reported below all come from one sample, sequenced in a study of CXCR3-negative and CXCR3-positive naive CD8 T cells. UMI-labeled TRB cDNA libraries were prepared by 5' RACE. Following a re-call of the 5' RACE reads, TCRdb has one entry per CDR3 protein and lacks DNA. The sample's table shows some 61,000 distinct CDR3 sequences. The source material was naive CXCR3- CD8+ T cells from blood. As for subset: CD45RO-CCR7+CD27+CD95- naive CD8+ T cells lacking CXCR3 (TNR3-). Receptors originate from a human donor in good health. Some clones in this sample may be carry-over from other donors' samples.

V is TRBV24-1 and J is TRBJ2-2; TCRdb selects TRBD1, and the lack of DNA leaves this call unchecked. The germline V gene encodes CDR1 KGHDR and CDR2 SFDVKD. The CDR3 spans 15 residues. The CDR3: CATRGGGLNTGELFF.

The gene calls are TRBV9 and TRBJ2-1; TCRdb returns TRBD2, unconfirmable since there is no DNA. The CDR3 is made up of 16 amino acids. Germline V gene lookup returns CDR1 SGDLS and CDR2 YYNGEE. The CDR3 sequence: CASSTQSGSEYNEQFF.

The J gene is TRBJ2-7, the V gene TRBV6-2 or TRBV6-3; TCRdb's assignment of TRBD1 cannot be checked, as there is no DNA. Germline lookup yields CDR1 MNHEY and CDR2 SVGEGT. This CDR3 has 12 amino acids. CDR3 sequence reads: CASRTDSYEQYF.

The V gene is TRBV11-2, the J gene TRBJ2-7; the TRBD1 assignment by TCRdb is unverifiable without DNA. The CDR3 is 13 amino acids. The germline gives CDR1 SGHAT, CDR2 FQNNGV. Here the CDR3 reads CASSLGYGGEQYF.

The V gene is TRBV4-2, the J gene TRBJ2-7. The CDR3 is 12 amino acids. The germline gives CDR1 LGHNA, CDR2 YNFKEQ. The CDR3 here is CASSPGSYEQYF.

The chain couples TRBV7-9 to TRBJ2-7; TCRdb returns TRBD2, unconfirmable since there is no DNA. CDR1 SEHNR and CDR2 FQNEAQ come from the germline V gene (reference sequence). The CDR3 covers 15 residues. CDR3 region: CASSSSRVAPQEQYF.

J is TRBJ2-3 and V is TRBV7-6. The CDR3 covers 15 residues. CDR1 is SGHVS, CDR2 FNYEAQ, per germline. CDR3 amino acids: CASSRVALNTDTQYF.

V gene TRBV3-1 combines with J gene TRBJ1-2; TCRdb's D gene call, TRBD1, goes unchecked for lack of DNA. This CDR3 is built from 14 residues. Germline V gives CDR1 LGHDT, CDR2 YNNKEL (reference sequence). The CDR3 reads CASSFSSGGDGYTF. The variable domain in full, completed from reference TRBV3-1 and TRBJ1-2, reads DTAVSQTPKYLVTQMGNDKSIKCEQNLGHDTMYWYKQDSKKFLKIMFSYNNKELIINETVPNRFSPKSPDKAHLNLHINSLELGDSAVYFCASSFSSGGDGYTFGSGTRLTVV.

The chain joins TRBV27 to TRBJ2-7; without DNA, the TCRdb call of TRBD2 cannot be checked. This CDR3 has 18 residues. The germline V gene encodes CDR1 MNHEY and CDR2 SMNVEV (reference sequence). The CDR3 reads CASSLATSGRSRSYEQYF.

This chain joins TRBV20-1 and TRBJ2-7. Looked up from germline, CDR1 is DFQATT and CDR2 is SNEGSKA (reference sequence). The CDR3 loop spans 11 amino acids. The CDR3: CSAPTGYEQYF.

CDR3: CASSLTSGYNEQFF. V gene TRBV11-2 combines with J gene TRBJ2-1; TCRdb indicates TRBD2, and absent DNA this call remains unverified. The V gene's germline CDR1 is SGHAT and CDR2 FQNNGV. The CDR3 extends over 14 amino acids.

The chain links TRBV4-2 to TRBJ2-5; TCRdb picks TRBD2, but there is no DNA to check that call. The CDR3 contains 16 residues. CDR1 and CDR2 from the germline V gene are LGHNA and YNFKEQ. The CDR3 sequence is CASSQDRASGQETQYF.

The chain links TRBV5-4 to TRBJ1-1. Germline V gene data show CDR1 as SGHNT and CDR2 as YYREEE (reference sequence). This CDR3 is built from 14 residues. CDR3 sequence: CASSSIDMNTEAFF.

This chain uses TRBV28 with TRBJ2-5; the D gene TCRdb calls, TRBD1, cannot be checked with no DNA. The CDR3 covers 16 residues. Looked up from germline, CDR1 is MDHEN and CDR2 is SYDVKM. The CDR3 here is CASSSRNRGRQETQYF.